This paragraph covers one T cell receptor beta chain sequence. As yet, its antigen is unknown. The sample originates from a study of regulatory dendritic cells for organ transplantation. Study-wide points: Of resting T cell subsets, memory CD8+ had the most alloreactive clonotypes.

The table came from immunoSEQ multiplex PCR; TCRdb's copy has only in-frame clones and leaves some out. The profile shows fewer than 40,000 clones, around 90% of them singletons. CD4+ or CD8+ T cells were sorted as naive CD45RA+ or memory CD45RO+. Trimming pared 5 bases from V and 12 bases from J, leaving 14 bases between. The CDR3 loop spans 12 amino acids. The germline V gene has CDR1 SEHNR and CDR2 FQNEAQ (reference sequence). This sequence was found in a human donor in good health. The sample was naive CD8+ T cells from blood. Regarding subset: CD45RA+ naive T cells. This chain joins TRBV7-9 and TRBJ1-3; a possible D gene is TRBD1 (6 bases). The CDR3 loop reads CASSAPRGYIYF. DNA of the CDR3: TGTGCCAGCAGCGCCCCCAGGGGATACATATATTTT.